These T cell receptor beta chains were read from a single sample in a study of cytomegalovirus exposure and HLA in healthy donors. Data came from immunoSEQ multiplex PCR; TCRdb stores just in-frame clones and leaves some out. The sample records about 160,000 clones, approximately 80% being singletons. The specimen was PBMCs. The source of these receptors is a woman between 40 and 55 years old in good health and CMV-seropositive. Both conserved end residues are part of each CDR3. Each record gives: D gene, clone size, J gene, V gene, CDR3 protein, CDR3 DNA. A D gene is named only where the DNA matches it firmly. Clone size is not always given. Where it is, it says once, few, many or a class for expanded clones.

D: .; size: .; J: TRBJ2-6; V: TRBV11-2; CDR3: CASSTRQGANVLTF; DNA: TGTGCCAGCAGCACACGACAGGGGGCCAACGTCCTGACTTTC
D: TRBD1; size: .; J: TRBJ2-3; V: TRBV7-9; CDR3: CSGTGDTDTQYF; DNA: TGTTCCGGGACAGGGGACACAGATACGCAGTATTTT
D: .; size: .; J: TRBJ1-2; V: TRBV28; CDR3: CASSSASDNFYGYTF; DNA: TGTGCCAGCAGTTCCGCCTCGGACAACTTCTATGGCTACACCTTC
D: TRBD1; size: .; J: TRBJ1-2; V: TRBV5-1; CDR3: CASRVEGQGLPNYGYTF; DNA: TGCGCCAGCAGAGTAGAAGGACAGGGACTTCCTAACTATGGCTACACCTTC
D: TRBD2; size: .; J: TRBJ2-7; V: TRBV7-2; CDR3: CASSSPPLSGGEQYF; DNA: TGTGCCAGCAGCTCCCCTCCCCTGAGCGGGGGGGAGCAGTACTTC
D: .; size: few; J: TRBJ1-5; V: TRBV29-1; CDR3: CSVGGSNQPQHF; DNA: TGCAGCGTTGGCGGTAGCAATCAGCCCCAGCATTTT
D: .; size: .; J: TRBJ1-4; V: TRBV7-2; CDR3: CASSLVWGLSGKLFF; DNA: TGTGCCAGCAGCTTAGTTTGGGGTCTAAGCGGAAAACTGTTTTTT
D: .; size: .; J: TRBJ1-4; V: TRBV7-9; CDR3: CASSLDAATNEKLFF; DNA: TGTGCCAGCAGCTTAGATGCAGCAACTAATGAAAAACTGTTTTTT
D: TRBD1; size: .; J: TRBJ2-1; V: TRBV5-1; CDR3: CASSATGSYNEQFF; DNA: TGCGCCAGCAGCGCGACAGGGTCCTACAATGAGCAGTTCTTC
D: TRBD1; size: .; J: TRBJ1-1; V: TRBV6-1; CDR3: CASRGRGHTEAFF; DNA: TGTGCCTCGAGGGGGCGAGGGCACACTGAAGCTTTCTTT
D: TRBD1; size: few; J: TRBJ2-7; V: TRBV28; CDR3: CASSPPIGTAYEQYF; DNA: TGTGCCAGCAGCCCCCCAATAGGGACAGCCTACGAGCAGTACTTC
D: TRBD2; size: once; J: TRBJ2-3; V: TRBV15; CDR3: CATSRGGYTDTQYF; DNA: TGTGCCACCAGCCGGGGAGGGTACACAGATACGCAGTATTTT
D: TRBD1; size: few; J: TRBJ2-3; V: TRBV4-3; CDR3: CASSRGTGGEDTQYF; DNA: TGCGCCAGCAGCCGGGGGACAGGGGGGGAAGATACGCAGTATTTT
D: .; size: .; J: TRBJ2-7; V: TRBV10-1; CDR3: CASSPMTYSSYEQYF; DNA: TGCGCCAGCAGTCCTATGACGTACAGCTCCTACGAGCAGTACTTC
D: TRBD1; size: .; J: TRBJ1-4; V: TRBV5-1; CDR3: CASGPTGGATLKLFF; DNA: TGCGCCAGCGGACCAACAGGGGGCGCGACGTTGAAACTGTTTTTT
D: TRBD1; size: .; J: TRBJ1-6; V: TRBV27; CDR3: CASSTRDRGLSPLHF; DNA: TGTGCCAGCAGTACAAGGGACAGGGGGCTATCACCCCTCCACTTT
D: TRBD1; size: .; J: TRBJ1-2; V: TRBV18; CDR3: CASSPETGGGYTF; DNA: TGTGCCAGCTCACCAGAGACAGGGGGTGGCTACACCTTC
D: .; size: .; J: TRBJ1-6; V: TRBV5-4; CDR3: CASSLSLGLDNSPLHF; DNA: TGTGCCAGCAGCTTGAGTCTGGGGCTGGACAATTCACCCCTCCACTTT
D: .; size: .; J: TRBJ2-3; V: TRBV2; CDR3: CASSPPRGGLTDTQYF; DNA: TGTGCCAGCAGTCCGCCCCGGGGTGGTCTCACAGATACGCAGTATTTT
D: .; size: .; J: TRBJ2-6; V: TRBV12-2; CDR3: CASRLYVSRPGANVLTF; DNA: TGTGCAAGTCGCTTATATGTTAGCCGACCTGGGGCCAACGTCCTGACTTTC
D: .; size: once; J: TRBJ1-6; V: TRBV19; CDR3: CASSIGQARNSPLHF; DNA: TGTGCCAGTAGTATAGGACAGGCACGAAATTCACCCCTCCACTTT
D: .; size: .; J: TRBJ2-2; V: TRBV19; CDR3: CASSTRDSLNTGELFF; DNA: TGTGCCAGTAGTACCCGGGACTCCTTGAACACCGGGGAGCTGTTTTTT
D: .; size: once; J: TRBJ2-3; V: TRBV19; CDR3: CATRGRVVDTQYF; DNA: TGTGCCACCAGAGGCAGAGTAGTAGATACGCAGTATTTT
D: .; size: .; J: TRBJ2-2; V: TRBV5-4; CDR3: CASSSRDSFNTGELFF; DNA: TGTGCCAGCAGCTCCCGGGACTCCTTTAACACCGGGGAGCTGTTTTTT
D: TRBD2; size: .; J: TRBJ2-1; V: TRBV5-1; CDR3: CASSLEGTSGRNEQFF; DNA: TGCGCCAGCAGCTTGGAAGGGACTAGCGGGAGGAATGAGCAGTTCTTC
D: TRBD1; size: .; J: TRBJ1-2; V: TRBV5-1; CDR3: CASSPGTGGYGYTF; DNA: TGCGCCAGCAGCCCCGGGACAGGGGGCTATGGCTACACCTTC
D: .; size: .; J: TRBJ2-3; V: TRBV7-2; CDR3: CASRNPGGGGTDTQYF; DNA: TGTGCCAGCAGGAACCCGGGTGGGGGAGGTACAGATACGCAGTATTTT
D: TRBD1; size: .; J: TRBJ1-2; V: TRBV5-8; CDR3: CASSLTGENYGYTF; DNA: TGTGCCAGCAGCTTAACAGGGGAGAACTATGGCTACACCTTC
D: TRBD2; size: .; J: TRBJ2-3; V: TRBV6-6; CDR3: CASSPGTSVSTDTQYF; DNA: TGTGCCAGCAGCCCCGGGACTAGCGTTAGCACAGATACGCAGTATTTT
D: TRBD1; size: .; J: TRBJ1-6; V: TRBV28; CDR3: CASSLTGSSYNSPLHF; DNA: TGTGCCAGCAGTTTGACAGGGAGCTCCTATAATTCACCCCTCCACTTT
D: .; size: .; J: TRBJ2-7; V: TRBV7-2; CDR3: CASSLITGEIYEQYF; DNA: TGTGCCAGCAGCTTAATAACAGGAGAAATCTACGAGCAGTACTTC
D: TRBD1; size: .; J: TRBJ2-1; V: TRBV19; CDR3: CASTGGYNEQFF; DNA: TGTGCCAGTACAGGGGGCTACAATGAGCAGTTCTTC
D: .; size: .; J: TRBJ1-2; V: TRBV18; CDR3: CASSSDDGNYGYTF; DNA: TGTGCCAGCTCATCAGACGACGGGAACTATGGCTACACCTTC
D: .; size: .; J: TRBJ1-1; V: TRBV19; CDR3: CASSTTANTEAFF; DNA: TGTGCCAGTAGTACGACAGCGAACACTGAAGCTTTCTTT
D: TRBD1; size: .; J: TRBJ2-5; V: TRBV5-1; CDR3: CASSLGTVQETQYF; DNA: TGCGCCAGCAGCCTCGGGACAGTGCAAGAGACCCAGTACTTC